The T cell receptor beta chain described here comes from a study of blood T cells in healthy people across ages. Study details: For every two T cells, template switching captured about one barcoded beta molecule.

Germline values: CDR1 SEHNR, CDR2 FQNEAQ (reference sequence). This CDR3 region has 15 residues. V dropped 7 bases and J dropped 7; count of bases not matched to a gene: 12. PCR was performed a second time for roughly 7 to 11 cycles using a sample-barcoded 5' primer and a J-beta primer mix. Each CDR3 protein gets one entry after TCRdb re-called the 5' RACE reads with MiXCR. The sample carries roughly 800,000 distinct CDR3 sequences, roughly 60% recorded once. For this clonotype: The target antigen is unknown.

Study-wide findings and caveats: The recorded TCR beta diversity per million T cells decreased in a roughly linear manner with age. Long-lived donors carried more naive CD4+ cells and greater diversity than aged donors.

Each donor supplied around 10 milliliters of peripheral blood. Sequenced input: blood. This receptor was identified in a man aged 30 to 39 in good health. The gene calls are TRBV7-9 and TRBJ2-1; 8 nucleotides line up with TRBD2. The CDR3 DNA sequence: TGTGCCAGCACCATTAACGGGGGGGGTTTAAATGAGCAGTTCTTC. The encoded protein is CASTINGGGLNEQFF.